The 32 T cell receptor beta chains given below trace back to one sample, sequenced in a study of blood T cell repertoires in COVID-19. TCRdb keeps only in-frame clones here, not all; method: immunoSEQ multiplex PCR. The table shows 60,000 to 85,000 clones, with more than 85% occurring only once. Material: peripheral blood. These TCRs come from a man aged 35 to 55 with COVID-19, enrolled during active disease.

The rearrangement joins TRBV6-5 to TRBJ2-3; D uncertain. The germline V gene encodes CDR1 MNHEY and CDR2 SVGAGI. Trimming took 2 bases from V and 5 from J, leaving 17 bases between them. This CDR3 comprises 16 residues. DNA for the CDR3: TGTGCCAGCAGTTACCTACCCCCGGTTTCGGGAGATACGCAGTATTTT. Translating it yields CASSYLPPVSGDTQYF.

V and J are TRBV9 and TRBJ2-5, with TRBD2 identical over 13 bases. This CDR3 spans 16 amino acids. Germline values: CDR1 SGDLS, CDR2 YYNGEE. V lost 4 bases and J lost 6; bases outside the gene matches: 9. The CDR3 bases are TGTGCCAGCAGCTTCGCCGGGACTAGCGGGGCCAAGACCCAGTACTTC. Its protein product is CASSFAGTSGAKTQYF.

J is TRBJ1-2 and V is TRBV6-5, with D maybe TRBD1 (5 bases). Germline V gene lookup returns CDR1 MNHEY and CDR2 SVGAGI. The CDR3 spans 12 residues. Trimming removed 7 bases at V and 8 bases at J, with 14 bases between. CDR3 protein: CASTKQTDGYTF. CDR3 nucleotide sequence: TGTGCCAGCACCAAACAGACAGACGGCTACACCTTC.

The chain is built from TRBV4-1 and TRBJ2-5; 7 bases are a match to TRBD2. The CDR3 is 14 residues long. Germline lookup yields CDR1 MGHRA and CDR2 YSYEKL. The ends lost 4 bases at V and 3 bases at J; junction bases unmatched: 5. As DNA, the CDR3 is TGCGCCAGCAGCCTGGGACTACCCAAAGAGACCCAGTACTTC. The encoded protein is CASSLGLPKETQYF.

The chain uses TRBV30 and TRBJ1-5; D not certain. Germline V CDR1 and CDR2: GTSNPN, SVGIG (reference sequence). V was cut by 2 bases and J by 0 bases, with 14 bases left in between. This CDR3 spans 16 amino acids. The CDR3 sequence: CAWSKARSFSNQPQHF. The CDR3 DNA is TGTGCCTGGAGTAAGGCTAGGAGTTTTAGCAATCAGCCCCAGCATTTT.

This chain links TRBV3-1 (or the pseudogene TRBV3-2) with TRBJ1-6, with 9 bases matching TRBD1. V lost 8 bases to trimming and J lost 6 bases; unmatched junction nucleotides: 2. This CDR3 is built from 13 residues. Per the germline V gene, CDR1 is LGHDT and CDR2 is YNNKEL (reference sequence). The CDR3 DNA is TGTGCCAGCTCGGGACAGGGTAATTCACCCCTCCACTTT. It translates to CASSGQGNSPLHF.

The rearrangement uses TRBV5-1 and TRBJ1-1; D ambiguous. The length of the CDR3 is 14 residues. Trimming removed 5 bases at V and 1 base at J, with 12 bases between. Germline values: CDR1 SGHRS, CDR2 YFSETQ. The CDR3 DNA reads TGCGCCAGCAGGGGAGGAGTTTCGAACACTGAAGCTTTCTTT. Its protein product is CASRGGVSNTEAFF.

The V call is TRBV11-2, the J call TRBJ2-3, with TRBD2 matching over 7 bases. V lost 0 bases and J lost 6; bases outside the gene matches: 6. The CDR3 consists of 15 residues. Germline CDR1 and CDR2: SGHAT and FQNNGV. CDR3 region: CASSLDGAGDDTQYF. CDR3 bases: TGTGCCAGCAGCTTAGATGGGGCGGGGGACGATACGCAGTATTTT.

The chain couples TRBV19 to TRBJ2-2; TRBD1 might be the D (6 bases). Looked up from germline, CDR1 is LNHDA and CDR2 is SQIVND (reference sequence). Trimming removed 5 bases from V and 0 bases from J, with 10 bases in between. This CDR3 contains 15 residues. In DNA, the CDR3 is TGTGCCAGTAGTTGGGGGCTGTCGAACACCGGGGAGCTGTTTTTT. This gives the protein CASSWGLSNTGELFF.

This chain uses TRBV5-1 with TRBJ1-2, with a weak D call TRBD1 (6 bases). Germline V CDR1 and CDR2: SGHRS, YFSETQ. Trimming shortened V by 4 bases and J by 3 bases, and 16 bases separated the two germline ends. There are 15 residues in the CDR3. CDR3 nucleotide sequence: TGCGCCAGCAGCATATCCGGGGGGGCCGACTATGGCTACACCTTC. Protein sequence: CASSISGGADYGYTF.

The chain has TRBV29-1 and TRBJ1-2; no clear D gene. There are 11 residues in the CDR3. The germline V gene has CDR1 SQVTM and CDR2 ANQGSEA. V lost 6 bases to trimming and J lost 7 bases, with 12 bases between them. The CDR3 here is CSVLSEAGYTF. The CDR3 bases are TGCAGCGTCCTATCCGAGGCTGGCTACACCTTC. Drawing the rest from reference TRBV29-1 and TRBJ1-2, the complete variable domain is SAVISQKPSRDICQRGTSLTIQCQVDSQVTMMFWYRQQPGQSLTLIATANQGSEATYESGFVIDKFPISRPNLTFSTLTVSNMSPEDSSIYLCSVLSEAGYTFGSGTRLTVV.

The CDR3 DNA reads TGTGCCAGCAGTCCTGACAGGGGGACCTCACCCCTCCACTTT. Encoded protein: CASSPDRGTSPLHF. This chain uses TRBV28 with TRBJ1-6; 9 nucleotides agree with TRBD1. The germline CDR1 and CDR2 sequences are MDHEN and SYDVKM. The CDR3 extends over 14 amino acids. V dropped 5 bases and J dropped 10; count of bases not matched to a gene: 6.

This chain uses TRBV5-1 with TRBJ1-5, with D possibly matching TRBD1 (5 bases). Germline V gene sequence: CDR1 SGHRS, CDR2 YFSETQ. The CDR3 extends over 13 amino acids. V was clipped by 1 base and J by 7 bases, with 9 bases between them. The CDR3 reads CASSLSGGQPQHF. The DNA for the CDR3 is TGCGCCAGCAGCTTGTCGGGGGGACAGCCCCAGCATTTT.

This chain connects TRBV2 to TRBJ2-1, with D possibly TRBD2 on 5 matching bases. The CDR3 spans 13 residues. The germline gives CDR1 SNHLY, CDR2 FYNNEI. Trimming stripped 5 bases from V and 6 bases from J, with 11 bases between. The CDR3 DNA is TGTGCCAGCAGTCAAGAGAGCGGCAATGAGCAGTTCTTC. Protein sequence: CASSQESGNEQFF.

The rearrangement links TRBV25-1 to TRBJ2-3, with 9 nucleotides matching TRBD2. The CDR3 loop spans 16 amino acids. The germline gives CDR1 MGHDK, CDR2 SYGVNS. V shed 3 bases, J shed 5 bases, and the junction held 9 bases outside the gene matches. CDR3 bases: TGTGCCAGCAGTGATGGGGCGGGGGGGCGGTTAGATACGCAGTATTTT. It specifies CASSDGAGGRLDTQYF.

The chain carries TRBV30 and TRBJ1-6; D may be TRBD1 (6 bases). The CDR3 length is 17 residues. Germline V lookup: CDR1 GTSNPN, CDR2 SVGIG (reference sequence). V was shortened by 0 bases and J by 10 bases, with 22 bases between the two germline ends. In DNA, the CDR3 is TGTGCCTGGAGTGTACGCGGTATGGGCAGGGGATTCTCACCCCTCCACTTT. Translation: CAWSVRGMGRGFSPLHF.

This clone was detected ten times or more. The chain has TRBV2 and TRBJ2-7; 7 bases fit TRBD2. The CDR3 length is 15 residues. The V gene end was trimmed by 6 bases and the J gene end by 3 bases; junction bases not matched to a gene: 11. Germline V gives CDR1 SNHLY, CDR2 FYNNEI. Here the CDR3 DNA reads TGTGCCAGCAGAGCGGGGATATCAGGATTCTACGAGCAGTACTTC. Protein product: CASRAGISGFYEQYF.

This chain joins TRBV4-1 and TRBJ1-5, with D unclear. This CDR3 has 14 amino acids. V was pared by 2 bases and J by 7 bases, with 12 bases between. CDR1 is MGHRA and CDR2 is YSYEKL in the germline V gene. The CDR3 DNA follows: TGCGCCAGCAGCCAAAGTAGCAGCATCCAGCCCCAGCATTTT. The encoded protein is CASSQSSSIQPQHF.

The chain joins TRBV11-2 to TRBJ1-1, with 10 positions matching TRBD1. The junction had 3 bases not matched to a gene; V was cut back by 5 bases and J by 0 bases. In germline, CDR1 is SGHAT, CDR2 FQNNGV. This CDR3 spans 15 amino acids. This chain's CDR3 is CASSPGQGVNTEAFF. The CDR3 DNA sequence: TGTGCCAGCAGCCCCGGACAGGGGGTGAACACTGAAGCTTTCTTT.

The V gene is TRBV7-6, the J gene TRBJ2-5, with 10 bases matching TRBD1. The CDR3 extends over 16 amino acids. Germline CDR1 reads SGHVS; CDR2 reads FNYEAQ. V dropped 5 bases and J dropped 6; count of bases not matched to a gene: 12. Here the CDR3 reads CASSRNSGTGVQTQYF. For the CDR3, the DNA is TGTGCCAGCAGCCGAAACTCCGGGACAGGGGTGCAGACCCAGTACTTC. Full variable domain (rest looked up from reference TRBV7-6 and TRBJ2-5): GAGVSQSPRYKVTKRGQDVALRCDPISGHVSLYWYRQALGQGPEFLTYFNYEAQQDKSGLPNDRFSAERPEGSISTLTIQRTEQRDSAMYRCASSRNSGTGVQTQYFGPGTRLLVL.

The chain combines TRBV3-1 (or the pseudogene TRBV3-2) with TRBJ1-2, with a weak D call TRBD1 (6 bases). V lost 1 base and J lost 6, with 9 bases in between. This CDR3 has 13 amino acids. Per germline, CDR1 LGHDT and CDR2 YNNKEL (reference sequence). The CDR3 sequence: CASSQAQGNGYTF. CDR3 nucleotide sequence: TGTGCCAGCAGCCAAGCACAGGGTAATGGCTACACCTTC.

The chain has TRBV2 and TRBJ1-6; 7 nucleotides match TRBD1. Germline V gene lookup returns CDR1 SNHLY and CDR2 FYNNEI. CDR3 length: 16 amino acids. V was pared by 7 bases and J by 7 bases, with 13 bases of the junction left unmatched. The CDR3 region is CASTQFTGDGNSPLHF. As DNA, the CDR3 is TGTGCCAGCACCCAATTTACAGGGGATGGGAATTCACCCCTCCACTTT.

The chain has TRBV3-1 (or the pseudogene TRBV3-2) and TRBJ1-6; the match to TRBD1 covers 7 bases. Trimming took 2 bases from V and 10 from J; bases not matched to a gene: 5. The CDR3 is made up of 14 amino acids. Germline V gene sequence: CDR1 LGHDT, CDR2 YNNKEL (reference sequence). Written as DNA, the CDR3 is TGTGCCAGCAGCCAATTTGGGACAGTATCACCCCTCCACTTT. Translation: CASSQFGTVSPLHF.

The chain uses TRBV6-1 and TRBJ2-5; no clear D gene. CDR1 is MNHNS and CDR2 is SASEGT in the germline V gene. The CDR3 is 15 amino acids. V gave up 1 base and J gave up 6 bases, with 15 bases separating them. CDR3 nucleotides: TGTGCCAGCAGTGAAGGAGGTAAAGCGAGAAAGACCCAGTACTTC. It is translated as CASSEGGKARKTQYF.

V and J are TRBV5-1 and TRBJ1-1; D may be TRBD1 (6 bases). The germline V and J ends were trimmed by 1 base and 8 bases, with 12 bases remaining between them. This CDR3 spans 13 amino acids. Germline V gene sequence: CDR1 SGHRS, CDR2 YFSETQ. The CDR3 reads CASSLWGGEEAFF. The CDR3 nucleotides are TGCGCCAGCAGCTTGTGGGGGGGCGAAGAAGCTTTCTTT.

The V gene is TRBV2, the J gene TRBJ2-1; D may be TRBD2 (6 bases). The V gene lost 3 bases and the J gene lost 2 bases, with 8 bases spanning the gap. The CDR3 length is 14 residues. CDR1 and CDR2 (germline): SNHLY, FYNNEI. CDR3 sequence: CASSEVAAYNEQFF. The CDR3 DNA is TGTGCCAGCAGTGAGGTAGCGGCCTACAATGAGCAGTTCTTC.

This rearrangement joins TRBV7-3 to TRBJ1-2, with D unclear. This CDR3 is 13 amino acids long. Germline lookup yields CDR1 SGHTA and CDR2 FQGTGA. V lost 3 bases and J 2 bases, leaving 7 bases between the germline ends. The chain's CDR3 is CASSFDKNYGYTF. CDR3 coding DNA: TGTGCCAGCAGCTTTGACAAGAACTATGGCTACACCTTC. The whole variable domain, remainder taken from reference TRBV7-3 and TRBJ1-2, is GAGVSQTPSNKVTEKGKYVELRCDPISGHTALYWYRQSLGQGPEFLIYFQGTGAADDSGLPNDRFFAVRPEGSVSTLKIQRTERGDSAVYLCASSFDKNYGYTFGSGTRLTVV.

The genes are TRBV2 and TRBJ2-3; TRBD2 might be the D (6 bases). The V and J ends lost 8 bases and 1 base respectively, with 10 bases between them. This CDR3 is built from 13 residues. The germline V gene has CDR1 SNHLY and CDR2 FYNNEI. CDR3 amino acids: CASGGVGTDTQYF. CDR3 in DNA: TGTGCCAGCGGCGGGGTGGGCACAGATACGCAGTATTTT.

On this clone: One end of the junction fails to match germline, which may point to a read error. This chain joins TRBV27 and TRBJ1-5, with 7 bases aligning to TRBD1. Germline V CDR1 and CDR2: MNHEY, SMNVEV (reference sequence). The CDR3 extends over 15 amino acids. The CDR3, as DNA: TGTGCCACCTCAGATGGACAGGCCCCTAATCTGCCCCAGCATTTT. It is translated as CATSDGQAPNLPQHF.

V gene TRBV6-1 combines with J gene TRBJ2-7, with TRBD1 matching 7 bases. This CDR3 is 15 amino acids long. J lost 0 bases, V lost 2 bases, and 4 bases had no gene match. Germline V gene lookup returns CDR1 MNHNS and CDR2 SASEGT. CDR3 residues: CASSEPGGHSYEQYF. The CDR3, as DNA: TGTGCCAGCAGTGAACCAGGGGGACACTCCTACGAGCAGTACTTC.

The chain has TRBV19 and TRBJ1-5; 7 bases match TRBD1. The CDR3 loop spans 16 amino acids. Trimming at V came to 2 bases and at J to 2 bases, leaving 6 bases not matched to a gene. Germline CDR1 LNHDA, CDR2 SQIVND (reference sequence). This CDR3 is CASSIRDSLGNQPQHF. The CDR3 DNA reads as TGTGCCAGTAGTATACGGGACAGTTTAGGCAATCAGCCCCAGCATTTT.

This clone was detected only a few times. The rearrangement links TRBV5-1 to TRBJ1-5, with D possibly being TRBD1 (6 bases). The CDR3 loop spans 15 amino acids. Germline V gene sequence: CDR1 SGHRS, CDR2 YFSETQ. V was shortened by 1 base and J by 1 base, with 9 bases between the two germline ends. CDR3 in DNA: TGCGCCAGCAGCTTGACAGGGTTGAGCAATCAGCCCCAGCATTTT. This sequence encodes CASSLTGLSNQPQHF. Using reference TRBV5-1 and TRBJ1-5 for the parts outside the CDR3, the full variable domain is KAGVTQTPRYLIKTRGQQVTLSCSPISGHRSVSWYQQTPGQGLQFLFEYFSETQRNKGNFPGRFSGRQFSNSRSEMNVSTLELGDSALYLCASSLTGLSNQPQHFGDGTRLSIL.